This TCR beta chain is from a study of blood T cell repertoires in COVID-19. On the study more broadly: Some COVID-19 samples were acute and others convalescent; all came from the United States, Italy and Spain. T cells, B-cell-depleted T cells, or PBMCs supplied cDNA or gDNA.

The CDR3 loop spans 16 amino acids. Germline V CDR1 and CDR2: MGHRA, YSYEKL. The ends were cut back, 2 bases at V and 2 bases at J, with 13 bases in the middle. In the study's own analysis: It was from reference gene primer amplification that nucleated cell counts were estimated. Only in-frame clones appear in the TCRdb table, and some are missing; sequencing was by immunoSEQ multiplex PCR. That table gives V, J and clone size, and the DNA gave D and trimming. The table has just under 65,000 clones, 80% to 85% seen once. This chain links TRBV4-1 with TRBJ1-3; a possible D gene is TRBD1 (6 bases). The TCR comes from a human donor in a cohort sampled during active COVID-19. Material for sequencing was peripheral blood. The CDR3 DNA sequence: TGCGCCAGCAGCCAATTATGGGGGCAAACTGGAAACACCATATATTTT. This codes for CASSQLWGQTGNTIYF.